These T cell receptor beta chains were read from a single sample in a study of blood T cells in healthy people across ages. TCRdb recomputed calls from the 5' RACE reads with MiXCR, one row per CDR3 protein. The profile shows hundreds of thousands of distinct CDR3 sequences, approximately 49% of them singletons. The specimen sequenced was blood. The receptors come from a man aged 25 to 45 in good health. The CDR3 runs from the conserved cysteine through the conserved F or W.

TRBV28	TRBJ1-5	CASGQVDQPQHF
TRBV11-3	TRBJ2-1	CASSLGVAGGHEQFF
TRBV6-2/TRBV6-3	TRBJ2-1	CASSPSGLAGEGQFF
TRBV5-6	TRBJ2-6	CASSEIRGSGANVLTF
TRBV2	TRBJ1-2	CATPGGINYGYTF
TRBV12-3/TRBV12-4	TRBJ1-4	CASRLRGRFEKLFF
TRBV7-8	TRBJ1-5	CASSLAGRVSNQPQHF
TRBV5-1	TRBJ1-2	CASSELTGDYGYTF
TRBV7-3	TRBJ2-3	CASSSPAGGQTDTQYF
TRBV5-1	TRBJ2-1	CASSLVPAGARGQFF
TRBV3-1	TRBJ2-5	CAGSLLETQYF
TRBV6-5	TRBJ2-5	CASSYSSDGTSGETQYF
TRBV6-2/TRBV6-3	TRBJ2-7	CASNQDRLFYEQYF
TRBV7-9	TRBJ2-1	CASSSERTGSSYNEQFF
TRBV30	TRBJ2-5	CAWSVLTGTQYF
TRBV6-1	TRBJ2-7	CAISDISSYEQYF
TRBV5-1	TRBJ2-5	CASSLATSGKETQYF
TRBV5-1	TRBJ2-1	CASSGPLTSGGANEQFF
TRBV7-9	TRBJ2-7	CASSLESPRPNWDEQYF
TRBV4-1	TRBJ1-1	CASSPGRTGADEAFF
TRBV2	TRBJ2-3	CASRVLLSTDTQYF
TRBV11-2	TRBJ2-1	CASSPDPSDEQFF
TRBV30	TRBJ2-2	CAWSRQGGGTGELFF
TRBV14	-	CASSQEYGKETQYF
TRBV2	TRBJ1-2	CASSEAGLNYGYTF
TRBV5-5	TRBJ2-1	CASSLSTEALVEQFF
TRBV4-2	TRBJ1-5	CASSQDGADNQPQHF
TRBV6-6	TRBJ1-1	CASSYWDRTKDAEAFF
TRBV6-5	TRBJ1-5	CASRAQGSNQPQHF
TRBV7-9	TRBJ1-1	CASSFIQGLNTEAFF
TRBV6-2/TRBV6-3	TRBJ1-1	CASRNDGSNAEAFF